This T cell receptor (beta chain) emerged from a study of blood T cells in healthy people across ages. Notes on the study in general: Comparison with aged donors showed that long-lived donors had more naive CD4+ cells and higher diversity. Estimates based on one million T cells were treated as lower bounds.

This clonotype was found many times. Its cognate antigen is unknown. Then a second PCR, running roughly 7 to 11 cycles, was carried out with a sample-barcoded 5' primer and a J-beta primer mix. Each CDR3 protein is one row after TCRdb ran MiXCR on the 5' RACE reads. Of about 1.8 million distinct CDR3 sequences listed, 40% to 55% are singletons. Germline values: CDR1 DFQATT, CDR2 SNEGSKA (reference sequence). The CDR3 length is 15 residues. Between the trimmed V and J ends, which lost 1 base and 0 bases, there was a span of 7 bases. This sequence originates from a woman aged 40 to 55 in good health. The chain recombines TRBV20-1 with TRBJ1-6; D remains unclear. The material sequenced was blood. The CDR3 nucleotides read TGCAGTGCTAGAGCCGGGAGCTCCTATAATTCACCCCTCCACTTT. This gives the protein CSARAGSSYNSPLHF.